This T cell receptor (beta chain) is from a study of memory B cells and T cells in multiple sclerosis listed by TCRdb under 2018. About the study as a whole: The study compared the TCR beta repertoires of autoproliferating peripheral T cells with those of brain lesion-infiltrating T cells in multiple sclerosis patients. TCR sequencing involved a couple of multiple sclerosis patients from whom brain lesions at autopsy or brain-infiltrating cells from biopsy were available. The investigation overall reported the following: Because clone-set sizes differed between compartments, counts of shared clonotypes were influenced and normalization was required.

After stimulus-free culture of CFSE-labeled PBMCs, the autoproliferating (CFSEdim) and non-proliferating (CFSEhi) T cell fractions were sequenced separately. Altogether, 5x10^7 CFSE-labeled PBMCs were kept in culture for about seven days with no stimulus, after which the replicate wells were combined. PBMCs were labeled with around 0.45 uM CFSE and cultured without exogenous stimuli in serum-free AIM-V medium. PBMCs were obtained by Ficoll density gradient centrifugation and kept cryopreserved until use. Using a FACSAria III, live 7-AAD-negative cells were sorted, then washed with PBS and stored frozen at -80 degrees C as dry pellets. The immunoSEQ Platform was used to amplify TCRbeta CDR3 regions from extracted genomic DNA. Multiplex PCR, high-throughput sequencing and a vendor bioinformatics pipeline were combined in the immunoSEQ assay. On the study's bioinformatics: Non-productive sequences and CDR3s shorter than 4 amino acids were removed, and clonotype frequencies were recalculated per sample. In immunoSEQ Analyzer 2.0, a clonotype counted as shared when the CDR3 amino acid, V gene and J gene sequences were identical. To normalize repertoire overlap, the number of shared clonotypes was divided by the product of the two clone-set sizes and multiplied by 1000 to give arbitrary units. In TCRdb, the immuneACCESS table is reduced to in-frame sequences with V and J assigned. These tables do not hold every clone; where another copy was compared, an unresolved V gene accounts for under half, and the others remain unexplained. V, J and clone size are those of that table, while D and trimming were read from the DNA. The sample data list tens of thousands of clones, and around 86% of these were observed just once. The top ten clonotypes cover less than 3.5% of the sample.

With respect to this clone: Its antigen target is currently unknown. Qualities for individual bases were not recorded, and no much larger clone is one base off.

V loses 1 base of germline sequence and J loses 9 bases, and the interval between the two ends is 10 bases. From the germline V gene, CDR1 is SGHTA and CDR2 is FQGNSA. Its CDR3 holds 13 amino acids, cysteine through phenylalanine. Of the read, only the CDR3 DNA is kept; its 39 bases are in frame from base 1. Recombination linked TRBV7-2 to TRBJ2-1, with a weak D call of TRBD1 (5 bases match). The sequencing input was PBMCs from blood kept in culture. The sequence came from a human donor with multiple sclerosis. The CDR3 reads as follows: CASSLGWGTEQFF. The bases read TGTGCCAGCAGCTTAGGTTGGGGCACTGAGCAGTTCTTC.